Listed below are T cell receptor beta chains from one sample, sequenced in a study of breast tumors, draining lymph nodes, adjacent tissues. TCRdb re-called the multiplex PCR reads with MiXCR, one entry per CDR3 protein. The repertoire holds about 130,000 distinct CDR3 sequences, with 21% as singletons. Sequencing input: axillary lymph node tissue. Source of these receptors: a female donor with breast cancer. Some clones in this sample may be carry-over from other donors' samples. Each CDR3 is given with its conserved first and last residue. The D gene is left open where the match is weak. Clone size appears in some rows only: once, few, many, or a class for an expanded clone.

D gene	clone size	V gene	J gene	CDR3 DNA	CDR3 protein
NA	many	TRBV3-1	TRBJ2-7	TGTGCCAGCAGCCAAGATGGGGGGTACGAGCAGTACTTC	CASSQDGGYEQYF
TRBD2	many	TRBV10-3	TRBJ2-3	TGTGCCATCAGCGGGACTAGCAGGCCCACAGATACGCAGTATTTT	CAISGTSRPTDTQYF
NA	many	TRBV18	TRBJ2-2	TGTGCCAGCTCACCACAGGGCCAGGCGAACACCGGGGAGCTGTTTTTT	CASSPQGQANTGELFF
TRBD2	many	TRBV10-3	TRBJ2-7	TGTGCCATCAGTGCGGGAGGGTCCCCTTCCTACGAGCAGTACTTC	CAISAGGSPSYEQYF
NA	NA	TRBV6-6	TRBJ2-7	TGTGCCAGCAGGGAACAGGGCATGAGCTCCTACGAGCAGTACTTC	CASREQGMSSYEQYF
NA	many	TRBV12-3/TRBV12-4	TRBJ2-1	TGTGCCAGCATCCGCGATCGGTCAGGGCAGTTCTTC	CASIRDRSGQFF
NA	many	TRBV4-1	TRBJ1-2	TGCGCCAGCAGCCAAGATGACGCGTCTAACTATGGCTACACCTTC	CASSQDDASNYGYTF
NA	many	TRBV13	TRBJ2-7	TGTGCCAGCGGGGCCTTCCTCTCGCAAGAGCAGTACTTC	CASGAFLSQEQYF
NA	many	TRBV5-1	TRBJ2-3	TGCGCCAGCAGCTTTTCGGGGACCCAAGTGGATACGCAGTATTTT	CASSFSGTQVDTQYF
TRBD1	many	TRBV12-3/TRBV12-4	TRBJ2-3	TGTGCCAGCAGTCGGGACAGGGGGAGGGGGGATGCGACAGATACGCAGTATTTT	CASSRDRGRGDATDTQYF
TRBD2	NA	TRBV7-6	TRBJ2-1	TGTGCCAGCAGCTTAGAACCGAGCGGGAGCTCCTACAATGAGCAGTTCTTC	CASSLEPSGSSYNEQFF
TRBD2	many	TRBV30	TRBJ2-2	TGTGCCTGGAGTCTGGGACTAGGCGGGACCGGGGAGCTGTTTTTT	CAWSLGLGGTGELFF
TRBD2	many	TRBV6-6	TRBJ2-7	TGTGCCAGCAGAGGTGGGGGGGGGAGGGCTAGCAGCTCGTGGAAGCAGTACTTC	CASRGGGGRASSSWKQYF
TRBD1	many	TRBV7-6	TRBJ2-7	TGTGCCAGCAGCTTAAGTCTCGACAGGGGACCCTACGAGCAGTACTTC	CASSLSLDRGPYEQYF
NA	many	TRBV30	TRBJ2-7	TGTGCCGCCCAAGAACTCAAAAGGGCCTACGAGCAGTACTTC	CAAQELKRAYEQYF
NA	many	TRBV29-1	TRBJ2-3	TGCAGCGTTGAGGGTCAGAACACAGATACGCAGTATTTT	CSVEGQNTDTQYF
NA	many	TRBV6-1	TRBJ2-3	TGTGCCAGCAGTGAACAGGGGTATAGCACAGATACGCAGTATTTT	CASSEQGYSTDTQYF
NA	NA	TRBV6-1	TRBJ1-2	TGTGCCGGCAGTGATTTGGGATTGAAGGAGGGCTACACCTTC	CAGSDLGLKEGYTF
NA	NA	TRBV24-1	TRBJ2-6	TGTGCCACCAGCGATCCAAAGACCGCGGGGATCCTGACTTTC	CATSDPKTAGILTF
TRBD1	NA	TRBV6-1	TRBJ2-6	TGTGCCAGCAGTGACCGTCCGGGACAGGCGACCTCTGGGGCCAACGTCCTGACTTTC	CASSDRPGQATSGANVLTF
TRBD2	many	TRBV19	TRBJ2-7	TGTGCCAGTAGTGGGACTGGACTAGCGGGAGGCGACGAGCAGTACTTC	CASSGTGLAGGDEQYF
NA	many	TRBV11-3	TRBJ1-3	TGTGCCAGCAGCCCGGGGGACTCTGGAAACACCATATATTTT	CASSPGDSGNTIYF
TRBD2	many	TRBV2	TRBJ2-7	TGTGCCAGCAGTTTAACGACTAGCGGGAGAACCTACGAGCAGTACTTC	CASSLTTSGRTYEQYF
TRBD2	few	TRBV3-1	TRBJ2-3	TGTGCCAGCAGCCAAGTAGAAGCGGGACTACCAGATACGCAGTATTTT	CASSQVEAGLPDTQYF